The T cell receptor beta chain described here comes from a study of T-cell memory formation after mild COVID-19. Study-level points and caveats: Day 15 to 85 contractors were CD4/CD8 balanced; later expanders leaned CD4+. The SARS-CoV-2 specificity of second-wave clones reaching peak at day 37 remained unverified.

TCRdb passed the 5' RACE reads through MiXCR, listing each CDR3 protein once. The table lists some 450,000 distinct CDR3 sequences, 20% of them singletons. This CDR3 region has 14 residues. V lost 3 bases to trimming and J lost 0 bases, with 11 bases between them. The germline CDR1 and CDR2 sequences are DFQATT and SNEGSKA (reference sequence). On this clonotype itself: As yet, its antigen is unknown.

Specimen: PBMCs or a T cell subset sorted from them (not recorded which). The sequence was collected from an adult woman who had mild COVID-19 (a few samples of this study predate the infection). Cell type and time point are not known. The chain uses TRBV20-1 and TRBJ1-1; D remains unclear. The CDR3 protein is CSARDFRLNTEAFF. CDR3 sequence (DNA): TGCAGTGCTAGGGATTTTAGGCTGAACACTGAAGCTTTCTTT.